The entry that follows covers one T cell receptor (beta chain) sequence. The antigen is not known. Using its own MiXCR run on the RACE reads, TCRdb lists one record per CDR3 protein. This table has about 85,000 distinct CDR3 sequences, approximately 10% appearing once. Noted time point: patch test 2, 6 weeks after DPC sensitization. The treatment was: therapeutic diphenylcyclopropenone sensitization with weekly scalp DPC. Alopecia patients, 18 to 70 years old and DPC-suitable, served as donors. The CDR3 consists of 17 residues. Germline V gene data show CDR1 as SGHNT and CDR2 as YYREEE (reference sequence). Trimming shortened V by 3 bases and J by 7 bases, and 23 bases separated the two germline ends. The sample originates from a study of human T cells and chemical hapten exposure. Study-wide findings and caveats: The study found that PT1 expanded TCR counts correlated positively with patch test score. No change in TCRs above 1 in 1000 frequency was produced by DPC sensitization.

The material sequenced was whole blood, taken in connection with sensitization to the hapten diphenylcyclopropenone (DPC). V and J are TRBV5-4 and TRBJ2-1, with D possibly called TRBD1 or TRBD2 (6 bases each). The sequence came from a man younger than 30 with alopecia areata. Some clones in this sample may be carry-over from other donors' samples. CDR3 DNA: TGTGCCAGCAGCTCGGGGGCGGGGAAGAGCGGGCGGAATGAGCAGTTCTTC. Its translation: CASSSGAGKSGRNEQFF. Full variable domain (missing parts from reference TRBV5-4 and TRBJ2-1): ETGVTQSPTHLIKTRGQQVTLRCSSQSGHNTVSWYQQALGQGPQFIFQYYREEENGRGNFPPRFSGLQFPNYSSELNVNALELDDSALYLCASSSGAGKSGRNEQFFGPGTRLTVL.